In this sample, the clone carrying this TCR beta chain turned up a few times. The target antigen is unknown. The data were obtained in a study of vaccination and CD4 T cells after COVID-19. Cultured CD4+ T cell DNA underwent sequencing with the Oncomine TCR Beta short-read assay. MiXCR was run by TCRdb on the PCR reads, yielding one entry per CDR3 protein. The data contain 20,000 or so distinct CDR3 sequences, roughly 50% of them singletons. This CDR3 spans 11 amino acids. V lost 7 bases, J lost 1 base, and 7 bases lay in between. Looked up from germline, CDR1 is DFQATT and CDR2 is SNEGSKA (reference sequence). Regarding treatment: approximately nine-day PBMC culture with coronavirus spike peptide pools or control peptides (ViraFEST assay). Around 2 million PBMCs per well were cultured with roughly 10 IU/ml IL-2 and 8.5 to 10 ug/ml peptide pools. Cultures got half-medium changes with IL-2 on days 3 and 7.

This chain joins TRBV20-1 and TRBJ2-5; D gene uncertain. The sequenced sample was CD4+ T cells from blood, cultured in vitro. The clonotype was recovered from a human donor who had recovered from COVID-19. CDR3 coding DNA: TGCAGTGGTGGGGTCCAAGAGACCCAGTACTTC. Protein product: CSGGVQETQYF.